Below, 8 T cell receptor beta chains from the same sample are listed, as sequenced in a study of follicular helper T cells after annual influenza vaccination. Time point denoted: 2014-2015 season, pre-vaccination. The method was immunoSEQ multiplex PCR; TCRdb's version includes in-frame clones alone and lacks a portion of them. The sample records about 11,000 clones, about 80% being singletons. The specimen comprised CXCR5- memory CD4+ T cells sorted from blood, sampled on the day of influenza vaccination. The source of these receptors is an adult who received the influenza vaccine.

The chain is built from TRBV2 and TRBJ1-5; D remains ambiguous. Germline lookup yields CDR1 SNHLY and CDR2 FYNNEI. The CDR3 is 14 residues long. V was clipped by 3 bases and J by 0 bases, with 6 bases between them. This CDR3 reads CASSDTYSNQPQHF. The CDR3 DNA reads TGTGCCAGCAGTGACACTTATAGCAATCAGCCCCAGCATTTT.

This chain joins TRBV4-3 and TRBJ1-4; no firm D call. The CDR3 consists of 16 residues. Germline CDR1 reads LGHNA; CDR2 reads YSLEER. Trimming took 3 bases from V and 3 from J, leaving 14 bases between them. The CDR3 region is CASSQTPPGPNEKLFF. The CDR3 nucleotides read TGCGCCAGCAGCCAGACCCCACCGGGCCCTAATGAAAAACTGTTTTTT.

This clone turned up a few times. The CDR3 region has the DNA TGCGCCAGCAGCTTGGGGGGACTGGGATACGAGCAGTACTTC. Translating gives CASSLGGLGYEQYF. V and J are TRBV5-1 and TRBJ2-7; D is possibly TRBD2 (6 bases). Germline V gene sequence: CDR1 SGHRS, CDR2 YFSETQ. This CDR3 has 14 residues. V shed 0 bases and J shed 4 bases, with 11 bases lying between them.

This chain connects TRBV6-6 to TRBJ1-5; possible D gene TRBD1, 6 bases. V lost 4 bases and J 7 bases, leaving 14 bases between the germline ends. This CDR3 comprises 14 residues. From germline, CDR1 is MNHNY and CDR2 SVGAGI (reference sequence). The CDR3 protein is CASSFYPGVQPQHF. In DNA form, the CDR3 reads TGTGCCAGCAGTTTTTACCCAGGGGTCCAGCCCCAGCATTTT.

The chain couples TRBV7-8 to TRBJ2-3; the match to TRBD1 covers 12 bases. Per germline, CDR1 SGHVS and CDR2 FQNEAQ. The V and J ends lost 8 bases and 6 bases, in that order; junction bases with no gene match: 3. The CDR3 spans 13 residues. CDR3 residues: CASRDRGPDTQYF. The DNA for the CDR3 is TGTGCCAGCCGGGACAGGGGGCCGGATACGCAGTATTTT.

This clone appeared a single time. V is TRBV7-9 and J is TRBJ2-5; 8 bases match TRBD2. CDR3 length equals 14 residues. With 6 bases clipped from V and 13 bases from J, the junction kept 16 bases outside the gene matches. CDR1 and CDR2 from the germline V gene are SEHNR and FQNEAQ (reference sequence). The CDR3: CASRRGDTASSGYF. DNA of the CDR3: TGTGCCAGCAGGCGGGGGGACACCGCCTCCTCAGGGTACTTC.

The chain joins TRBV29-1 to TRBJ2-3; 9 bases agree with TRBD2. Germline CDR1 SQVTM, CDR2 ANQGSEA. This CDR3 has 16 residues. Trimming took 7 bases from V and 1 from J; bases not matched to a gene: 12. This chain's CDR3 is CSATGGRAGGTDTQYF. The CDR3 region has the DNA TGCAGCGCCACGGGCGGGAGGGCTGGCGGCACAGATACGCAGTATTTT.

This clone was detected once. V usage is TRBV30 and J usage is TRBJ2-3; D gene unclear. Trimming took off 0 bases at V and 9 bases at J, with 7 bases between the two ends. CDR1 is GTSNPN, CDR2 SVGIG, per germline (reference sequence). The CDR3 is 11 residues long. The CDR3, as DNA: TGTGCCTGGAGTGTACAACAGACGCAGTATTTT. It translates to CAWSVQQTQYF.